This T cell receptor beta chain derives from a study of spatial heterogeneity in lung cancer. Study-wide points: Intratumoral expanded alpha and beta TCR counts were found to track tumor mutation counts.

Between the trimmed V and J ends, which lost 0 bases and 8 bases, there was a span of 14 bases. Looked up from germline, CDR1 is ENHRY and CDR2 is SYGVKD. The CDR3 contains 15 residues. MiXCR was run by TCRdb on the 5' RACE reads, yielding one entry per CDR3 protein. The table shows about 24,000 distinct CDR3 sequences, with 8.8% occurring only once. Time point denoted: sample taken at primary tumor resection. This clonotype was observed many times. Its matching antigen is unknown. The rearrangement links TRBV10-3 to TRBJ2-1, with TRBD2 as a possible D gene (6 bases). Material: lung tumor tissue, obtained at surgery. The TCR comes from a male donor with early-stage non-small cell lung cancer. The CDR3 protein is CAISESTGAGDEQFF. The CDR3 DNA follows: TGTGCCATCAGTGAGTCGACGGGAGCTGGGGATGAGCAGTTCTTC.